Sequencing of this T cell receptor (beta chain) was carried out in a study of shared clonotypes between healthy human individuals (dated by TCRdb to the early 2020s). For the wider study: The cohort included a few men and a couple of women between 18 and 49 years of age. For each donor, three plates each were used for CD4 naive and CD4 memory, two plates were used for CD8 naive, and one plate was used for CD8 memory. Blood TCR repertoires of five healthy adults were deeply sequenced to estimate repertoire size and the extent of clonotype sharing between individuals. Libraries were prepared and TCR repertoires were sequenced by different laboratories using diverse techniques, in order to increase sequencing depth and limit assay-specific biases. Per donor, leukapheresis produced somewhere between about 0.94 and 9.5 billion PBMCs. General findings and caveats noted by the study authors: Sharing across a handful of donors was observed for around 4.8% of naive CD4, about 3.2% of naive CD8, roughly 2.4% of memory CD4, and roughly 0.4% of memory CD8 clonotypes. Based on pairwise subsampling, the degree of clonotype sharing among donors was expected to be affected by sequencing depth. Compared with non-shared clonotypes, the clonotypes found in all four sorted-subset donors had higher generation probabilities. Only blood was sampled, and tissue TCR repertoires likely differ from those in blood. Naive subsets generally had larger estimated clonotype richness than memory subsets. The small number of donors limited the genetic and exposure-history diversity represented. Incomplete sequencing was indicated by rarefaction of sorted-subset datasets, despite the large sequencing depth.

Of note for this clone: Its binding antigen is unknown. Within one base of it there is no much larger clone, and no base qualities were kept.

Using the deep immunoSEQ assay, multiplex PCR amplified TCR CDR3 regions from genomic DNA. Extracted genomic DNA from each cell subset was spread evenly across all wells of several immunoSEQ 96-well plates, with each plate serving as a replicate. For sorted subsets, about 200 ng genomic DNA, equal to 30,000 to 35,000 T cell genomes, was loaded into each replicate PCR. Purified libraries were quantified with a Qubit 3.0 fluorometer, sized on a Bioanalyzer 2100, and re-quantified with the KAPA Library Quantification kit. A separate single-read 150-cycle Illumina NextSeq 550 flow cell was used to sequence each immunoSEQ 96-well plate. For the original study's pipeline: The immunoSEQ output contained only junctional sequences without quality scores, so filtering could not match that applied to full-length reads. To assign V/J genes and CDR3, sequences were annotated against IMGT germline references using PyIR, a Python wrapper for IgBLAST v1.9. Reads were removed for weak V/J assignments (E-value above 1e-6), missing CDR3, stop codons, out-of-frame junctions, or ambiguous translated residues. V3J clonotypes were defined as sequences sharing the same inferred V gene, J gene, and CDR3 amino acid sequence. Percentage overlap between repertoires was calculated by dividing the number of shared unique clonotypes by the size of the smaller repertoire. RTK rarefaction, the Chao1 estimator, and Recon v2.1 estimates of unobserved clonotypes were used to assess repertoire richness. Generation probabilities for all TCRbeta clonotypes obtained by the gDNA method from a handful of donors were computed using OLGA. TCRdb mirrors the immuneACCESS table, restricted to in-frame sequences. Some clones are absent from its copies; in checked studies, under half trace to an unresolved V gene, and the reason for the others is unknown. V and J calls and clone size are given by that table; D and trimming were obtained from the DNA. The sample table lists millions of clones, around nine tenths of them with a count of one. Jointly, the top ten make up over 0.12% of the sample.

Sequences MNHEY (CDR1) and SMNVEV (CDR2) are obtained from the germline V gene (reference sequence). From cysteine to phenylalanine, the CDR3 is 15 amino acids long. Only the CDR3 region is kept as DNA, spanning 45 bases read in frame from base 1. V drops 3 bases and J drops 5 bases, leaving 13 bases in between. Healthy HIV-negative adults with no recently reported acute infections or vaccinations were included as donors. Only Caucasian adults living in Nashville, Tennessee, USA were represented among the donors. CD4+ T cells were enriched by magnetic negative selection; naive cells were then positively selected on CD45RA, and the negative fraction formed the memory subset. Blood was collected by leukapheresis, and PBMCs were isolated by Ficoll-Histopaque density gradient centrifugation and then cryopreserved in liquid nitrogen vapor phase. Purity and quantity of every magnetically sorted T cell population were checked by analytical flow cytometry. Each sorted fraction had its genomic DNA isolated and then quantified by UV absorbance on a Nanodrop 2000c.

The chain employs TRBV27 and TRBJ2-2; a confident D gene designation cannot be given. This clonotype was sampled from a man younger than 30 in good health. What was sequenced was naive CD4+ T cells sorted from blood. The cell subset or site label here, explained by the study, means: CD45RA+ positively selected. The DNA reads TGTGCCAGCAGTTTCTCTTTCGTGGGGACCGGGGAGCTGTTTTTT. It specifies CASSFSFVGTGELFF.